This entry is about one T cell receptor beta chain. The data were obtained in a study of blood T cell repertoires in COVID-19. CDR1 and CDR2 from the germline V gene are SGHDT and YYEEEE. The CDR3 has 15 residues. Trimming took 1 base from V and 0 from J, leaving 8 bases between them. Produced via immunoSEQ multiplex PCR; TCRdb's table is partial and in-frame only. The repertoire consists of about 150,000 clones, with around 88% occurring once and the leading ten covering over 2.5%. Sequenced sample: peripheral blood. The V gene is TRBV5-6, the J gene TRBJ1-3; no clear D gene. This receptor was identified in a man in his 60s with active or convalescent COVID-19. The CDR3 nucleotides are TGTGCCAGCAGCTTGCACACGCCCTCTGGAAACACCATATATTTT. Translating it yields CASSLHTPSGNTIYF. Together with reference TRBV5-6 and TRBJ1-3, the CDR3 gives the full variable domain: DAGVTQSPTHLIKTRGQQVTLRCSPKSGHDTVSWYQQALGQGPQFIFQYYEEEERQRGNFPDRFSGHQFPNYSSELNVNALLLGDSALYLCASSLHTPSGNTIYFGEGSWLTVV.